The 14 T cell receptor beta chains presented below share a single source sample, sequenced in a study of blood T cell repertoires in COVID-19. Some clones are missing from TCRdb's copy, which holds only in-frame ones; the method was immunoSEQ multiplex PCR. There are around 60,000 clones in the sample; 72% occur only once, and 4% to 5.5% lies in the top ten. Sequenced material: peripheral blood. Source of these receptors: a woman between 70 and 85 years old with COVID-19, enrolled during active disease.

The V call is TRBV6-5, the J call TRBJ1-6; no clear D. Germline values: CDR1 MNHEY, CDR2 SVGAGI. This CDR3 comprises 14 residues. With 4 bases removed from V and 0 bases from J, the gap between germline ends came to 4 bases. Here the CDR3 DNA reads TGTGCCAGCAGTTTTAACTCCTATAATTCACCCCTCCACTTT. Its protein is CASSFNSYNSPLHF.

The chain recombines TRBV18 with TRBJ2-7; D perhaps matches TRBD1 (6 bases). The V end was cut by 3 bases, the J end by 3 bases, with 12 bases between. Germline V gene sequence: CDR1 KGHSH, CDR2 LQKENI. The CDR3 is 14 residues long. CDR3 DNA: TGTGCCAGCTCACCTTTCAAGGACAGCTACGAGCAGTACTTC. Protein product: CASSPFKDSYEQYF. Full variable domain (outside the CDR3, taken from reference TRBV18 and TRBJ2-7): NAGVMQNPRHLVRRRGQEARLRCSPMKGHSHVYWYRQLPEEGLKFMVYLQKENIIDESGMPKERFSAEFPKEGPSILRIQQVVRGDSAAYFCASSPFKDSYEQYFGPGTRLTVT.

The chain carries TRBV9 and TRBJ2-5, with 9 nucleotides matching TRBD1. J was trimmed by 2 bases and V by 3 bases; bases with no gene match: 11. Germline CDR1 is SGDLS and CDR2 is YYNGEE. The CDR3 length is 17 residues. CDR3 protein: CASSAGLPGTGQETQYF. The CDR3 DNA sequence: TGTGCCAGCAGCGCAGGGTTACCCGGGACAGGGCAAGAGACCCAGTACTTC.

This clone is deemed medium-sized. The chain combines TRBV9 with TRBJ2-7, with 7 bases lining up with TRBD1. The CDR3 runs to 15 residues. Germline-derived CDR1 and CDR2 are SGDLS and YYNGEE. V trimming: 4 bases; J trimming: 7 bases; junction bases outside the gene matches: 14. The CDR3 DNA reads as TGTGCCAGCAGCCCCCACCAGGGTACGACAGGGGAGCAGTACTTC. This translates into CASSPHQGTTGEQYF.

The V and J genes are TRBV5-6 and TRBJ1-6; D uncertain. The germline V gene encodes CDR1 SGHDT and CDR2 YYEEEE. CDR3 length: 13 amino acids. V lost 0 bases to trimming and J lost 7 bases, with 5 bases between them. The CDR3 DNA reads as TGTGCCAGCAGCTTGGGCCGGAATTCACCCCTCCACTTT. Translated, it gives CASSLGRNSPLHF.

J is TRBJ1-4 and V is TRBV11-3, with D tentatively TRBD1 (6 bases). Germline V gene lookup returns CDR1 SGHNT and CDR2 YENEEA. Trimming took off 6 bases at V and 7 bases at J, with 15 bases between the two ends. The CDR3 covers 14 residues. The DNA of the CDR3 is TGTGCCAGCAGGCACCGTACAGGGTCTGAAAAACTGTTTTTT. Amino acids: CASRHRTGSEKLFF.

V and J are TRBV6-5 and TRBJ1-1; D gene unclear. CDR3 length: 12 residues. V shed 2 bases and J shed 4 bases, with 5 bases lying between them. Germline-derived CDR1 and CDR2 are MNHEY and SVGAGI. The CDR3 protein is CASSYPSTEAFF. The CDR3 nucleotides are TGTGCCAGCAGTTACCCCAGCACTGAAGCTTTCTTT.

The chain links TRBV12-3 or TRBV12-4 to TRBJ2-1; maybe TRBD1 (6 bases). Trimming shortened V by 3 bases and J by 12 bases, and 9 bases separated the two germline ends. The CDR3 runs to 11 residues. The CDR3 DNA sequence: TGTGCCAGCAGTTTCGACAGGTCGCAGTTCTTC. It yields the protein CASSFDRSQFF.

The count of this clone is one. The CDR3 protein is CASSLTGTHGYTF. The CDR3 bases are TGTGCCAGCAGTCTGACAGGGACCCATGGCTACACCTTC. The chain carries TRBV6-5 and TRBJ1-2, with 7 bases identical to TRBD1. Germline loops: CDR1 MNHEY, CDR2 SVGAGI. With V trimmed by 5 bases and J by 6 bases, 6 bases remained unmatched. CDR3 size: 13 residues.

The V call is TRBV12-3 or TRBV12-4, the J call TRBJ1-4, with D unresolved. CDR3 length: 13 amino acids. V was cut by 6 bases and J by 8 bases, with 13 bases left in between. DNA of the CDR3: TGTGCCAGCAGCCGAGGGCGGAGGGAAAAACTGTTTTTT. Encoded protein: CASSRGRREKLFF.

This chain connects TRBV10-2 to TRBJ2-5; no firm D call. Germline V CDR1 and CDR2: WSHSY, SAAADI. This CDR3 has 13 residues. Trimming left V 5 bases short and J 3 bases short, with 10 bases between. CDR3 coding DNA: TGCGCCAGCAGTCTGGGCTTTGAAGAGACCCAGTACTTC. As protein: CASSLGFEETQYF.

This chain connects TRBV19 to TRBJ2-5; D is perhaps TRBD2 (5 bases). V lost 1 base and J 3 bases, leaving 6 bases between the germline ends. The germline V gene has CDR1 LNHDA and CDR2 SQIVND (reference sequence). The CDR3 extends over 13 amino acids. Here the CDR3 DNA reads TGTGCCAGTAGTATAGTACTAGAAGAGACCCAGTACTTC. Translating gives CASSIVLEETQYF.

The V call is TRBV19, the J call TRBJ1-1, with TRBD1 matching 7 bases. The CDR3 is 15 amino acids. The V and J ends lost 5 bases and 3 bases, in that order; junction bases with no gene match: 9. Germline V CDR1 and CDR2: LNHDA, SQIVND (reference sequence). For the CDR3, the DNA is TGTGCCAGTAGTCCTGACCGGGACAGAGACACTGAAGCTTTCTTT. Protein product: CASSPDRDRDTEAFF. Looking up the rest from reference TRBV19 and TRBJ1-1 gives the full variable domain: DGGITQSPKYLFRKEGQNVTLSCEQNLNHDAMYWYRQDPGQGLRLIYYSQIVNDFQKGDIAEGYSVSREKKESFPLTVTSAQKNPTAFYLCASSPDRDRDTEAFFGQGTRLTVV.

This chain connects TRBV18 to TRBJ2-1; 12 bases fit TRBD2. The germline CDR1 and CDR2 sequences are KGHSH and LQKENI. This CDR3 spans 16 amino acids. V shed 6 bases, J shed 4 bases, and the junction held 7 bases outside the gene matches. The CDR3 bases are TGTGCCAGCTCTCCCGGACTAGCGGGAACTTACAATGAGCAGTTCTTC. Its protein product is CASSPGLAGTYNEQFF.